Here is one TCR beta chain with its context. Its antigen is currently unknown. The sample is drawn from a study of human T cells and chemical hapten exposure. Looking at the study overall: Predominantly women, the patients had alopecia areata, totalis or universalis.

This sample's time point: patch test 3, about 24 weeks after DPC sensitization. As for treatment: therapeutic diphenylcyclopropenone sensitization with weekly scalp DPC. Regarding the study as a whole: In comparison with controls, expanded TCRs gave rise to a significantly larger number of large CDR3 similarity clusters.

Germline CDR1 LGHNA, CDR2 YSLEER. This CDR3 is built from 16 residues. Trimming pared 1 base from V and 2 bases from J, leaving 14 bases between. Per the original methods: A per-sample median of about 94,000 TCRs was observed, with counts ranging from roughly 23,224 to 700,000. TCRdb recomputed calls from the RACE reads with MiXCR, one row per CDR3 protein. The V and J calls and clone size come from TCRdb's table, not from the authors' own analysis. The sample gives about 190,000 distinct CDR3 sequences, 20% to 25% of which show up once; 2.5% is in the top ten. This material consisted of whole blood, taken in connection with sensitization to the hapten diphenylcyclopropenone (DPC). The clonotype comes from a woman between 40 and 50 years old with alopecia areata. Some clones in this sample may be carry-over from other donors' samples. V is TRBV4-3 and J is TRBJ2-5; no firm D call. CDR3 sequence: CASSQVAFRLQETQYF. The CDR3 DNA is TGCGCCAGCAGCCAAGTAGCATTCAGGCTTCAAGAGACCCAGTACTTC.